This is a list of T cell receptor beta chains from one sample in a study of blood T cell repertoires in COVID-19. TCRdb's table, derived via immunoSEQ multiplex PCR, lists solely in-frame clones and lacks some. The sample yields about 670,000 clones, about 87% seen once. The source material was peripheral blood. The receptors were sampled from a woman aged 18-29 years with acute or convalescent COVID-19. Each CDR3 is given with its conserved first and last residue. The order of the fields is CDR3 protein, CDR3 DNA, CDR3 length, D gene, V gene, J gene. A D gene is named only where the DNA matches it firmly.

CASSSIQGAGGYTF,TGTGCCAGCAGCAGTATACAGGGGGCGGGTGGCTACACCTTC,14,TRBD1,TRBV7-2,TRBJ1-2
CASSLAAGNLGETQYF,TGCGCCAGCAGCTTGGCCGCGGGGAACTTGGGAGAGACCCAGTACTTC,16,NA,TRBV5-1,TRBJ2-5
CASSLLPGGYNEQFF,TGTGCCAGCAGCCTACTTCCGGGGGGTTACAATGAGCAGTTCTTC,15,TRBD2,TRBV9,TRBJ2-1
CASSESGGLGQGF,TGTGCCAGCAGTGAATCTGGGGGCCTAGGTCAGGGTTTC,13,NA,TRBV2,TRBJ2-7
CSVDKAGQGTYGYTF,TGCAGCGTTGATAAAGCGGGACAGGGGACCTATGGCTACACCTTC,15,TRBD1,TRBV29-1,TRBJ1-2
CASSGGVSGAYNEQFF,TGTGCCAGCAGTGGCGGGGTTAGCGGGGCATACAATGAGCAGTTCTTC,16,TRBD2,TRBV6-6,TRBJ2-1
CASSPGTGYLVNTEAFF,TGTGCCAGCAGTCCCGGGACAGGGTACTTGGTGAACACTGAAGCTTTCTTT,17,TRBD1,TRBV27,TRBJ1-1
CASRPQVNYGYTF,TGTGCCAGTAGGCCCCAGGTTAACTATGGCTACACCTTC,13,NA,TRBV19,TRBJ1-2
CASRPGDRVNGYTF,TGTGCCAGCAGGCCAGGGGACAGGGTAAATGGCTACACCTTC,14,TRBD1,TRBV28,TRBJ1-2
CASRPRTVTGELFF,TGCGCCAGCAGACCGAGGACAGTGACCGGGGAGCTGTTTTTT,14,NA,TRBV4-1,TRBJ2-2
CAWSVRWGEGYTF,TGTGCCTGGAGTGTACGTTGGGGGGAGGGCTACACCTTC,13,NA,TRBV30,TRBJ1-2